Below, one T cell receptor (beta chain) is given with its context. V was cut by 4 bases and J by 1 base, with 15 bases left in between. From germline, CDR1 is SGHKS and CDR2 YYEKEE (reference sequence). This CDR3 is 16 amino acids long. This entry is derived from a study of OX40 agonist ivuxolimab in advanced cancers. Study overall: Each patient was given ivuxolimab into a vein every 2 weeks, at 0.01 to 10 mg/kg.

Sequenced by immunoSEQ multiplex PCR; TCRdb stores in-frame clones only, minus some. Seen here are about 23,000 clones, roughly 71% observed once, and the top ten hold more than 2%. This specimen was CD4+ or CD8+ T cells sorted from blood, taken in a trial of the OX40 agonist ivuxolimab. This sequence originates from an adult with an advanced solid tumor such as melanoma, head and neck, liver or kidney cancer. The chain couples TRBV5-5 to TRBJ1-5, with D unclear. The CDR3 bases are TGTGCCAGCAGCACCTCGGTAGGCATAAGCAATCAGCCCCAGCATTTT. Translation gives CASSTSVGISNQPQHF.